This TCR beta chain was observed in a study of cytomegalovirus exposure and HLA in healthy donors (dated by TCRdb to the late 2010s). Background on the whole study: An earlier analysis of 550 to 700 of the donors reported 250 to 300 Gb of sequence data and roughly 110 million unique TCR beta sequences from 150 million to 200 million T cells. The aim of the study was to test whether cataloging public T cell receptors could identify signatures of past pathogen exposure. Four or five DR-DQ haplotypes were treated as single units for association and clustering because of strong linkage in the cohort. Both class I and class II loci were covered by HLA typing, at four-digit resolution. Typing coverage varied by locus: 629-630 donors for A, B, C, DRB1 and DQB1; under 550 for DQA1; 600 to 610 for DPA1; 400 to 480 for DPB1. Using immunosequencing, the study profiled T cell repertoires from approximately 700 subjects and related those repertoires to cytomegalovirus serostatus. In a later genetic analysis, genome-wide SNP genotypes for about 55% of the roughly 700 donors were used, and that subset was treated as a discovery cohort. Donor age, sex, ethnicity and CMV serostatus were collected together with the repertoire data. An early release that covered 500 to 800 HLA-typed donors contained approximately 320 gigabases of sequencing data and 65 million to 100 million unique TCR sequences. The genetic ancestry cluster associated with self-reported Caucasian donors included roughly four fifths of the 300 to 450 genotyped donors. An earlier analysis of several hundred of the donors applied high-throughput TCR beta sequencing to assess whether each TCR beta V gene segment acted as functional or pseudogenic. In the later analysis, no new phenotypic data were used to find candidate immune exposures; instead, reliance was placed on TCR beta sequences and their occurrence across donors. All discovery cohort repertoires had been generated using a single sequencing platform. Among 350 to 400 genotyped donors of the cohort, an average of around 240,000 unique TCR beta nucleotide sequences were sequenced per donor, around 20% of them non-productive. High-throughput TCR immunosequencing, statistical association of individual TCRs with disease status, and machine learning were combined to predict cytomegalovirus infection status. A separate validation cohort of roughly 130 different subjects was used in addition to the roughly 670-subject first cohort. A later analysis re-analyzed previously published TCR beta repertoires from 500 to 700 donors and added high-resolution HLA genotyping to study TCR occurrence patterns. Broad study findings and their caveats: Broadly in line with IMGT annotations, most TCR beta V segments showed up in productive rearrangements about 90% or about 30% of the time in an earlier analysis of several hundred of the donors. The presence/absence analyses assumed that sequencing depth was roughly uniform across donors, and that assumption may not be true. Only TCR beta chains were sequenced in this cohort, and the absence of alpha or paired-chain data limited detectable features. Immune exposure information for the cohort was limited to CMV serostatus. A later genetic analysis reported fewer N-insertions in productive TCRs among donors in an Asian-associated ancestry cluster than the roughly 700-donor mean. In a later analysis, the rate of TCR association differed among HLA loci, with DRB1 alleles having the most associated TCRs and HLA-C alleles having the fewest. Across donors, most TCR sequences were observed very rarely, whereas some public TCRs were present in many individuals. In a later analysis, HLA-associated TCR beta chains showed more clonal expansion and lower generation probabilities than non-associated chains that were equally common. The sequencing pipeline was judged likely to have produced a cluster of highly shared sequence variants as a technical artifact. In vitro tests confirmed that a few of the cytomegalovirus-associated TCR beta chains recognize cytomegalovirus antigens. When HLA alleles, especially DR and DQ, strongly co-occurred, attributing TCR associations to individual alleles was difficult. In a later genetic analysis, a missense DCLRE1C variant was associated with V-gene and J-gene trimming of TCR beta chains, and the association was replicated in an independent cohort. In a later analysis, several top co-occurrence clusters were reported to appear linked to parvovirus B19, influenza, CMV and Epstein-Barr virus. Because counts were too low, seventeen rarely observed V segments, including chromosome 9 orphons, were excluded from the earlier analysis of under 650 of the donors. It was suggested by the authors that the approach could potentially be generalized to other disease states and immunological phenotypes. Linkage disequilibrium might explain the correlated functional status among segregating V segments, but an unknown experimental factor could not be excluded. HLA typing was unavailable for some donors at each locus, so association tests used only the typed subset. Specific HLA alleles were associated with roughly 17,000 TCR beta sequences at a false discovery rate of 0.05 in a later analysis. A further reported finding was that TCR beta sequences accurately predicted the HLA-A and HLA-B alleles for most subjects in the first cohort. The classifier was reported to diagnose cytomegalovirus status with high specificity and sensitivity in both the original and validation cohorts. Most CMV-associated TCR beta chains appeared to be HLA-restricted in a later analysis, and the HLA associations seemed to be driven largely by CMV exposure. The study gave a list of 150 to 200 TCR beta chains associated with cytomegalovirus. Some IMGT-functional V segments, including TRBV6-2 and TRBV6-3, could not be told apart with the 87-base-pair reads, so those segments were excluded.

The cohort was made up of hundreds of healthy bone marrow donors. At the time of sampling, every cohort member was nominally healthy, though immune exposures that went unrecorded were likely present. The donor was CMV seronegative and was included in the group of a few hundred seronegative cohort members. A peripheral blood sample was collected from each donor, and TCR beta sequencing was performed on peripheral blood mononuclear cells. Genomic DNA was extracted from the blood cell samples with the Qiagen DNeasy Blood Extraction Kit. A word on this clone: Its antigen is still unknown. Within one base of it there is no much larger clone, and no base qualities were kept.

Library method: the immunoSEQ multiplex PCR assay. For the multiplex PCR, a mixture combining 60 forward primers for TCR Vbeta segments and 13 reverse primers for TCR Jbeta segments was used. The CDR3 region of rearranged TCR beta genes was amplified from genomic DNA by a multiplex PCR assay. On the Illumina HiSeq System, the amplified TCR beta libraries were sequenced as 87-base-pair reads. In the paper's pipeline: A later analysis counted tens of millions of unique TCR beta chains across the 640 or so repertoires, and roughly 9.9 million of these chains were shared by at least two donors. Raw reads were error-corrected and collapsed into unique sequences with a nearest-neighbor algorithm that merged closely related sequences to remove PCR and sequencing errors. V, D and J gene segments were assigned by aligning CDR3 sequences to IMGT reference sequences. For a sequence to be retained, a match of at least six nucleotides was required to both a V gene segment and a J gene segment. Rearrangements were called productive when the CDR3 lacked stop codons and stayed in frame with V and J; all others were non-productive. Following IMGT convention, CDR3 was defined as the stretch from the second conserved V-encoded cysteine up to the conserved J-encoded phenylalanine. The earlier analysis of a few hundred of the donors excluded any sequence lacking an unambiguous match to a single V gene segment. An earlier analysis of around 600 of the donors classified V segments as functional when productive rearrangements were above 56.7% and as segregating when the standard deviation between donors was above 5%. To diagnose cytomegalovirus status from the catalog of TCR beta chain sequences, a statistical classification framework was built. In a later analysis, V and J genes were assigned by comparing TCR nucleotide sequences against IMGT/GENE-DB human TR gene sequences. In a later analysis, CDR3 sequences and most-parsimonious VDJ recombination scenarios were assigned using the TCRdist pipeline. In a later analysis, each TCR beta chain was defined by its CDR3 amino acid sequence together with its V-gene family, and reads without a unique V-gene family were excluded. As a way to deal with suspected cross-contamination and a sequencing artifact, a later analysis dropped roughly 620 nucleotide sequences that were highly shared and had low generation probability. A later analysis calculated a clonal expansion index for each public chain from normalized within-repertoire ranks of inferred template counts. In a later analysis, generation probabilities were computed using a VDJ recombination model fitted to out-of-frame rearrangements, and the results were checked against IGoR. Hypergeometric tests were used in a later analysis to score TCR-TCR, TCR-HLA and TCR-CMV co-occurrence, with a repertoire-size bias correction applied to the TCR pairs. In a later analysis, false discovery rates were estimated by permuting HLA or CMV assignments 20 times. A later analysis grouped co-occurring TCRs with DBSCAN, adding TCRdist sequence similarity when clustering within HLA-allele-positive subsets. Co-occurrence clustering excluded repertoires with fewer than 30,000 or more than 120,000 public chains, plus five with anomalous nucleotide sharing. Held by TCRdb, this immuneACCESS table contains in-frame sequences only and omits some clones. Under half of the omission traces to an unresolved V gene where checked; the cause of the rest is unknown. V and J calls and clone size come straight from that table; D and trimming were deduced from the DNA. The sample contains 170,000 or so clones, 80% to 90% of them found a single time. The ten largest clonotypes hold roughly 1.9% of the sample.

Relative to germline, V is missing 4 bases and J is missing 4 bases, with 7 bases of the junction outside any gene match. From the germline V gene, CDR1 is KGHSH and CDR2 is LQKENI. Taken from cysteine to phenylalanine, the CDR3 has 16 residues. The read is trimmed to its CDR3 DNA, 48 bases read in frame from base 1. The receptor comes from a woman aged 18-29 years in good health and CMV-seronegative. The chain was built from TRBV18 and TRBJ1-5, with TRBD1 identical over 10 junction bases. Sequencing used PBMCs. This receptor has the CDR3 CASSLNGQGVNQPQHF. The DNA sequence is given as TGTGCCAGCTCACTCAACGGACAGGGGGTGAATCAGCCCCAGCATTTT.